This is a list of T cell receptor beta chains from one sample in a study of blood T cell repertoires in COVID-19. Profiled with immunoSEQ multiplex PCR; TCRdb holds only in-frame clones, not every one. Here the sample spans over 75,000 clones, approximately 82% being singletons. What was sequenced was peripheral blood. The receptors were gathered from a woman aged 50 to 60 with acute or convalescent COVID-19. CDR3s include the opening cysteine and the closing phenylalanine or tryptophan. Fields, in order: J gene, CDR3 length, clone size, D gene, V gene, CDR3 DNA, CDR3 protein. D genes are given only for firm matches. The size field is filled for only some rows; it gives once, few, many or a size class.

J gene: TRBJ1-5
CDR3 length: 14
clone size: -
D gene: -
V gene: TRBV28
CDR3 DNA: TGTGCCAGCAGGGGAGGAGGGACGGGTCAGCCCCAGCATTTT
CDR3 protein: CASRGGGTGQPQHF

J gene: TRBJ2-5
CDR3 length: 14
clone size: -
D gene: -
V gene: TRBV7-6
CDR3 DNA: TGTGCCAGCAGGCAAGGAGGGGGCGAGGAGACCCAGTACTTC
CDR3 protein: CASRQGGGEETQYF

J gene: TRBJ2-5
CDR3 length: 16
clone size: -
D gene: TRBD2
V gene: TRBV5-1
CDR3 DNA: TGCGCCAGCAGCTCGTCCGGGACTAGCATAGGAGAGACCCAGTACTTC
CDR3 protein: CASSSSGTSIGETQYF

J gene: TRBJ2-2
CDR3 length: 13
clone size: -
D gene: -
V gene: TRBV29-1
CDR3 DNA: TGCAGCGGCCGGGAGATTAACACCGGGGAGCTGTTTTTT
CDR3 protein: CSGREINTGELFF

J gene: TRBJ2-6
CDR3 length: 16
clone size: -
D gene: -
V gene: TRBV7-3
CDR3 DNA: TGTGCCAGCAGCTTACTACAGAACTCTGGGGCCAACGTCCTGACTTTC
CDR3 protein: CASSLLQNSGANVLTF

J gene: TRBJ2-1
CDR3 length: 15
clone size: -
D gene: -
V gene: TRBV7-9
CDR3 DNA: TGTGCCAGCAGGCTAAAAGGGAGACTTGAAAATGAGCAGTTCTTC
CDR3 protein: CASRLKGRLENEQFF

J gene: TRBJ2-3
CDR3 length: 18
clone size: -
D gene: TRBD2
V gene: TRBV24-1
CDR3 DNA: TGTGCCACCAGTGACCACTGGACTAGCGGGAGCGGTTGGGATACGCAGTATTTT
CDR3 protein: CATSDHWTSGSGWDTQYF

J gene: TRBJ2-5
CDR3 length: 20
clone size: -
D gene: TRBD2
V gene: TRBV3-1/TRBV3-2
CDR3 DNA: TGTGCCAGCAGCCAAGTAGCTAGCGGGGGCCCTACGGGGGGTCGGGAGACCCAGTACTTC
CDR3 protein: CASSQVASGGPTGGRETQYF

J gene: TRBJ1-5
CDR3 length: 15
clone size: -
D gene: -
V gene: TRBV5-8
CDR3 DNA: TGTGCCAGCAGCTTCCAGAGACTAAGCAATCAGCCCCAGCATTTT
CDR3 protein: CASSFQRLSNQPQHF

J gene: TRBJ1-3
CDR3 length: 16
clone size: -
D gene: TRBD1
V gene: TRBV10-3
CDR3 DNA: TGTGCCACTGACGCCGGGACAGTTCTCTCTGGAAACACCATATATTTT
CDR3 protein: CATDAGTVLSGNTIYF

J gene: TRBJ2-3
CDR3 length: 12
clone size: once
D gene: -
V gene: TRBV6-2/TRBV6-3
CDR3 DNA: TGTGCCAGCAGTCAGAACACAGATACGCAGTATTTT
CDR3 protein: CASSQNTDTQYF

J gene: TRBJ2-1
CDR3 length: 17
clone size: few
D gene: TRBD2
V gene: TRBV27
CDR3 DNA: TGTGCCAGCAGTCCCTGGACTAGCGGGAGGCCAGACAATGAGCAGTTCTTC
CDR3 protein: CASSPWTSGRPDNEQFF

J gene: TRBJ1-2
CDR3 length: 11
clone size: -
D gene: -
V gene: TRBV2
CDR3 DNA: TGTGCCAGCAGCCTCAGGGATGGCTACACCTTC
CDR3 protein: CASSLRDGYTF

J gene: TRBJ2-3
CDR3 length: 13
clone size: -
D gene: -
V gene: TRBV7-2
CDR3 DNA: TGTGCCACCGCCAGTCGGAGAACAGATACGCAGTATTTT
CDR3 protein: CATASRRTDTQYF

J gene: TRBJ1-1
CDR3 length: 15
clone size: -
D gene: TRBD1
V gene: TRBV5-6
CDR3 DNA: TGTGCCAGCAGCTGGATCAGGGGGTTTTCAGCTGAAGCTTTCTTT
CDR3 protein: CASSWIRGFSAEAFF

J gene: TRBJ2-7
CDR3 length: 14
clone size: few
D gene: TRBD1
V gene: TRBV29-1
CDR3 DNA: TGCAGCGTTGAAGGTGGGACAGGTTTTACCGAGCAGTACTTC
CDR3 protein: CSVEGGTGFTEQYF

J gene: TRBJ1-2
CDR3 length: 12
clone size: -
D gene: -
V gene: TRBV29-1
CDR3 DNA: TGCAGCGTTGTCCGGCCGGGCTATGGCTACACCTTC
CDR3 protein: CSVVRPGYGYTF

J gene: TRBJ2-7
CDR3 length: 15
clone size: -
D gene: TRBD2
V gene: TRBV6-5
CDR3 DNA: TGTGCCAGCACCCGAAGCGGGGGGGACAGAACGGAGCAGTACTTC
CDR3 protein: CASTRSGGDRTEQYF

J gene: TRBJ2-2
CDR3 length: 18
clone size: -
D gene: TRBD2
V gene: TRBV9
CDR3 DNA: TGTGCCAGCAGCCCCTCCCTGCTGGGGGGGGCGAACACCGGGGAGCTGTTTTTT
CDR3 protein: CASSPSLLGGANTGELFF

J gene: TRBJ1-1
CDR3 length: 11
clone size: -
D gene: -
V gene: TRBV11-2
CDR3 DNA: -
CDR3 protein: CASSFGQGSFF

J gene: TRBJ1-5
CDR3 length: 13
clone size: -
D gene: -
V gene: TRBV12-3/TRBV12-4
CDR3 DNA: TGTGCCAGCAAAGGGGATAGCAATCAGCCCCAGCATTTT
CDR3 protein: CASKGDSNQPQHF

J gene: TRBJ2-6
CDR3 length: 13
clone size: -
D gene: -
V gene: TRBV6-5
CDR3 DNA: TGTGCCAGCAGTAACGGCGCGGGCAACGTCCTGACTTTC
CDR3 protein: CASSNGAGNVLTF

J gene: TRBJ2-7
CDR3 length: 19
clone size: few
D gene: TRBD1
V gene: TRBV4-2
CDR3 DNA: TGTGCCAGCAGCCAAGATTTCGGACAGGGGGGTTCGGTGATCTACGAGCAGTACTTC
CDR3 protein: CASSQDFGQGGSVIYEQYF

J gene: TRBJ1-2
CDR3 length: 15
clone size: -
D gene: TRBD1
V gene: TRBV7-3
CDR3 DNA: TGTGCCAGCAGCCCTACTCGGACAGGGTGGGGTGGCTACACCTTC
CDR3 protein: CASSPTRTGWGGYTF

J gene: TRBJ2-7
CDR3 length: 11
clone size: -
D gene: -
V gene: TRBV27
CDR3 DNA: TGTGCCAGCAGTGGCGGGTACGAGCAGTACTTC
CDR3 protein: CASSGGYEQYF

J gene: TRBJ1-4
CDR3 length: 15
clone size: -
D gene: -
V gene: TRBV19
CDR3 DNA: TGTGCCAGTAGTATATCCCAGAGGTGGAATGAAAAACTGTTTTTT
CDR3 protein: CASSISQRWNEKLFF

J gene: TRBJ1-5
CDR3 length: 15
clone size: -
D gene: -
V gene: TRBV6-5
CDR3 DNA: TGTGCCAGCAGCTCAATGGGGGCGGGCAATCAGCCCCAGCATTTT
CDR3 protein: CASSSMGAGNQPQHF

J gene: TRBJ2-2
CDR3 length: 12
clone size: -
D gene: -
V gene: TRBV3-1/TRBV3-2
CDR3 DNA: TGTGCCAGCAGCTCCAGAACCGGGGAGCTGTTTTTT
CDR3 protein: CASSSRTGELFF

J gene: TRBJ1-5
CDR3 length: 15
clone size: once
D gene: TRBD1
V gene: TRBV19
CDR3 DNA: TGTGCCAGTATCGACAGGGCGTATAGCAATCAGCCCCAGCATTTT
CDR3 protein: CASIDRAYSNQPQHF

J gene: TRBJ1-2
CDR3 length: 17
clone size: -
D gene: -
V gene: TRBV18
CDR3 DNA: TGTGCCAGCTCACCACCGATCGGGACTCTCCTGCTTTATGGCTACACCTTC
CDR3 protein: CASSPPIGTLLLYGYTF

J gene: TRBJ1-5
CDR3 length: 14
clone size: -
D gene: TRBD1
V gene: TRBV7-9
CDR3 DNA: TGTGCCAGCAGCTCGGACAGGGTGGAACAGCCCCAGCATTTT
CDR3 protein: CASSSDRVEQPQHF

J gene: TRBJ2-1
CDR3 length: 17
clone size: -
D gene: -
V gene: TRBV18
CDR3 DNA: TGTGCCAGCTCACCAGTTTTTTCGGGAGAGTCCTACAATGAGCAGTTCTTC
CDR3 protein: CASSPVFSGESYNEQFF

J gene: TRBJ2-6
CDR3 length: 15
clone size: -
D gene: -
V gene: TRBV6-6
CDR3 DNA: TGTGCCAGCAGCCAGGATGACTCTGGGGCCAACGTCCTGACTTTC
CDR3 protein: CASSQDDSGANVLTF

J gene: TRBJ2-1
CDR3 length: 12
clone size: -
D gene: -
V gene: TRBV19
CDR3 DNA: TGTGCCAGTAGTATGTGGGCCCATGAGCAGTTCTTC
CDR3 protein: CASSMWAHEQFF

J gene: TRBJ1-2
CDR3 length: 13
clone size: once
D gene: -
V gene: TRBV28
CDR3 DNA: TGTGCCAGCAGAATAGGAGGGTCTGATGGCTACACCTTC
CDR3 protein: CASRIGGSDGYTF

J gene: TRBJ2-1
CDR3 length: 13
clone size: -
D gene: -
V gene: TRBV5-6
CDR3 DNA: TGTGCCAGCAGCTTGGGAGGAGGAACGGCCCAGTTCTTC
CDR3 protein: CASSLGGGTAQFF

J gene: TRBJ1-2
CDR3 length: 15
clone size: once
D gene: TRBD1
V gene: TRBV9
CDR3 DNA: TGTGCCAGCAGCGTAGCGGCAGGGGGCTCCTATGGCTACACCTTC
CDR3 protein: CASSVAAGGSYGYTF

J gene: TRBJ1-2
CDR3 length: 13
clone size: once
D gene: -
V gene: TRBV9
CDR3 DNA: TGTGCCAGCAGCGTAGAAGCTGCCTATGGCTACACCTTC
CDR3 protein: CASSVEAAYGYTF

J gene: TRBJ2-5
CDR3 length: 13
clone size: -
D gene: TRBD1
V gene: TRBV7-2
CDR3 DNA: TGTGCCAGCAGCTCCGGGACAGCAGAGACCCAGTACTTC
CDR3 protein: CASSSGTAETQYF

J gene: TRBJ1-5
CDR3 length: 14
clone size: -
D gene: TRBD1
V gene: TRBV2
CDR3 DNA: TGTGCCAGCAGTGAGGACAGGAGCAATCAGCCCCAGCATTTT
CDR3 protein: CASSEDRSNQPQHF